Each of the 23 T cell receptor beta chains below was sequenced from the same sample in a study of human T cells and chemical hapten exposure. TCRdb re-derived calls from the RACE reads in MiXCR, one entry per CDR3 protein. The sample has approximately 79,000 distinct CDR3 sequences, 7% to 9% seen once. As for time point: healthy volunteer bleed at 6 weeks. Blood, whole and unfractionated, served as the source for total RNA extraction. Sequencing was carried out using whole blood. The receptors derive from a male donor in good health. Some clones in this sample may be carry-over from other donors' samples.

This sequence joins TRBV9 and TRBJ2-1; D may be TRBD1 or TRBD2 (6 bases each). The V gene lost 0 bases and the J gene lost 2 bases, with 9 bases spanning the gap. This CDR3 has 15 residues. Germline CDR1 SGDLS, CDR2 YYNGEE. Here the CDR3 DNA reads TGTGCCAGCAGCGTAGCGGGGGCGGCCTACAATGAGCAGTTCTTC. Its translation: CASSVAGAAYNEQFF. Drawing the rest from reference TRBV9 and TRBJ2-1, the complete variable domain is DSGVTQTPKHLITATGQRVTLRCSPRSGDLSVYWYQQSLDQGLQFLIQYYNGEERAKGNILERFSAQQFPDLHSELNLSSLELGDSALYFCASSVAGAAYNEQFFGPGTRLTVL.

This clonotype was recorded a few times. The chain couples TRBV20-1 to TRBJ2-3, with unresolved D. Per the germline V gene, CDR1 is DFQATT and CDR2 is SNEGSKA (reference sequence). The CDR3 consists of 13 residues. V was trimmed by 8 bases and J by 1 base, leaving 13 bases between them. This CDR3 reads CSPSPQGTDTQYF. CDR3 in DNA: TGCAGTCCCTCCCCCCAGGGCACAGATACGCAGTATTTT.

This clonotype was counted ten times or more. This rearrangement joins TRBV6-5 to TRBJ2-1; TRBD2 matches at 10 bases. The CDR3 has 16 amino acids. V lost 5 bases and J lost 0; bases outside the gene matches: 4. Germline loops: CDR1 MNHEY, CDR2 SVGAGI. The CDR3 nucleotides are TGTGCCAGCAGTGGTAGCGGGGGGAGCTCCTACAATGAGCAGTTCTTC. This encodes CASSGSGGSSYNEQFF.

The chain has TRBV5-1 and TRBJ2-5; perhaps TRBD1 as D (5 bases). The V gene's germline CDR1 is SGHRS and CDR2 YFSETQ. V dropped 0 bases and J dropped 2 bases, with 8 bases sitting between them. The CDR3 spans 14 residues. The chain's CDR3 is CASSLGQPQETQYF. The CDR3 region has the DNA TGCGCCAGCAGCTTGGGACAGCCTCAAGAGACCCAGTACTTC.

The rearrangement uses TRBV12-3 or TRBV12-4 and TRBJ1-5, with 8 nucleotides matching TRBD1. Unmatched junction bases numbered 3, after V lost 3 bases and J lost 5 bases. CDR3 size: 14 residues. This chain's CDR3 is CASSFETGDQPQHF. CDR3 coding DNA: TGTGCCAGCAGTTTTGAGACAGGGGATCAGCCCCAGCATTTT.

This clonotype was observed many times. V gene TRBV7-6 combines with J gene TRBJ1-5, with D hard to call. The CDR3 sequence is 13 residues long. The V gene's germline CDR1 is SGHVS and CDR2 FNYEAQ. V gave up 0 bases and J gave up 9 bases, with 9 bases separating them. The CDR3 DNA reads TGTGCCAGCAGCTTAGCGCTGGGTCGGCCCCAGCATTTT. Amino acid sequence: CASSLALGRPQHF. The variable domain in full, with the rest retrieved from reference TRBV7-6 and TRBJ1-5, is GAGVSQSPRYKVTKRGQDVALRCDPISGHVSLYWYRQALGQGPEFLTYFNYEAQQDKSGLPNDRFSAERPEGSISTLTIQRTEQRDSAMYRCASSLALGRPQHFGDGTRLSIL.

This clonotype was detected only a few times. This sequence joins TRBV7-9 and TRBJ1-2; a weak D match, TRBD1 (6 bases). The germline V gene encodes CDR1 SEHNR and CDR2 FQNEAQ (reference sequence). CDR3 length: 13 residues. V was shortened by 3 bases and J by 5 bases, with 10 bases between the two germline ends. CDR3 in amino acids: CASSFGGQYGYTF. In nucleotides, the CDR3 is TGTGCCAGCAGCTTTGGCGGACAGTATGGCTACACCTTC.

The chain uses TRBV7-7 and TRBJ2-3; D uncertain. There are 13 residues in the CDR3. CDR1 and CDR2 (germline): SSHAT, FNYEAQ (reference sequence). The V end lost 5 bases, the J end lost 3 bases, and 9 bases lay between the germline ends. CDR3 nucleotides: TGTGCCAGCAGCGCACGGGTGACAGATACGCAGTATTTT. It encodes CASSARVTDTQYF. Full variable domain (missing parts from reference TRBV7-7 and TRBJ2-3): GAGVSQSPRYKVTKRGQDVTLRCDPISSHATLYWYQQALGQGPEFLTYFNYEAQPDKSGLPSDRFSAERPEGSISTLTIQRTEQRDSAMYRCASSARVTDTQYFGPGTRLTVL.

This clonotype was counted a few times. Here the CDR3 reads CASSSSGRRTQYF. The CDR3 DNA sequence: TGTGCCAGCAGCTCTAGCGGTAGACGGACCCAGTACTTC. The V gene is TRBV11-2, the J gene TRBJ2-5; 7 bases are shared with TRBD2. The V gene end was trimmed by 4 bases and the J gene end by 7 bases; junction bases not matched to a gene: 6. The germline V gene has CDR1 SGHAT and CDR2 FQNNGV. CDR3 length equals 13 residues.

This clonotype was picked up a small number of times. This chain links TRBV24-1 with TRBJ2-2; TRBD1 matches 8 bases. Germline-derived CDR1 and CDR2 are KGHDR and SFDVKD. V was clipped by 6 bases and J by 4 bases; unmatched bases: 12. The length of the CDR3 is 17 residues. The DNA of the CDR3 is TGTGCCACCAGTCCTGGGCCAGGGGGCGACGGCACCGGGGAGCTGTTTTTT. It is translated as CATSPGPGGDGTGELFF.

In this sample, this clonotype turned up many times. CDR3 sequence (DNA): TGTGCCAGCAGTCGCCAGTCGTCTGGGGCCAACGTCCTGACTTTC. The encoded protein is CASSRQSSGANVLTF. This chain joins TRBV6-5 and TRBJ2-6, with no clear D. Germline-derived CDR1 and CDR2 are MNHEY and SVGAGI. V lost 5 bases and J 1 base, leaving 9 bases between the germline ends. This CDR3 spans 15 amino acids.

This clonotype showed up many times. This chain connects TRBV14 to TRBJ2-7; D is uncertain. CDR1 and CDR2 from the germline V gene are SGHDN and FVKESK. The V end lost 1 base, the J end lost 1 base, and 8 bases lay between the germline ends. CDR3 size: 14 residues. CDR3 coding DNA: TGTGCCAGCAGCCAAGTGTACGGTTCCTACGAGCAGTACTTC. Translation: CASSQVYGSYEQYF.

This rearrangement joins TRBV27 to TRBJ1-1; TRBD1 might be the D (5 bases). V gave up 5 bases and J gave up 4 bases, with 14 bases separating them. Germline V gives CDR1 MNHEY, CDR2 SMNVEV (reference sequence). This CDR3 has 14 residues. The CDR3 protein is CASSLRGAATEAFF. DNA for the CDR3: TGTGCCAGCAGTCTCCGCGGGGCGGCCACTGAAGCTTTCTTT.

This clonotype has more than one count but fewer than ten. The chain has TRBV7-8 and TRBJ2-1; D unresolved. The germline gives CDR1 SGHVS, CDR2 FQNEAQ. V lost 1 base to trimming and J lost 6 bases, with 13 bases between them. CDR3 length: 15 amino acids. CDR3 sequence: CASSLGAHGVNEQFF. CDR3 DNA sequence: TGTGCCAGCAGCTTAGGAGCCCATGGGGTCAATGAGCAGTTCTTC.

This clonotype was found a few times. The rearrangement joins TRBV3-1 to TRBJ1-2; 9 bases fit TRBD1. The CDR3 contains 17 residues. In germline, CDR1 is LGHDT, CDR2 YNNKEL (reference sequence). V lost 0 bases, J lost 4 bases, and 9 bases stayed unmatched. CDR3 nucleotide sequence: TGTGCCAGCAGCCAAGAACCGGGACAGGGACGTCCCTATGGCTACACCTTC. Translation gives CASSQEPGQGRPYGYTF. The whole variable domain, filled in from reference TRBV3-1 and TRBJ1-2, reads DTAVSQTPKYLVTQMGNDKSIKCEQNLGHDTMYWYKQDSKKFLKIMFSYNNKELIINETVPNRFSPKSPDKAHLNLHINSLELGDSAVYFCASSQEPGQGRPYGYTFGSGTRLTVV.

This clonotype was detected a few times. The chain combines TRBV5-1 with TRBJ2-3; no reliable D call. Looked up from germline, CDR1 is SGHRS and CDR2 is YFSETQ. The CDR3 loop spans 12 amino acids. Trimming took 3 bases from V and 2 from J, leaving 4 bases between them. This CDR3 reads CASSSDTDTQYF. CDR3 bases: TGCGCCAGCAGCTCAGACACAGATACGCAGTATTTT.

This chain connects TRBV20-1 to TRBJ1-5, with D tentatively TRBD1 (5 bases). The germline gives CDR1 DFQATT, CDR2 SNEGSKA (reference sequence). Deletions cut 0 bases from V and 4 bases from J, with 16 bases between. CDR3 length: 16 residues. The CDR3 DNA reads TGCAGTGCTAGAGATTACAGGAACGGTAGGAATCAGCCCCAGCATTTT. It is translated as CSARDYRNGRNQPQHF.

This clonotype has a count of ten or more. V gene TRBV11-1 combines with J gene TRBJ1-3, with D possibly TRBD1 on 6 matching bases. Germline V gene lookup returns CDR1 SGHAT and CDR2 FQDESV (reference sequence). The V gene lost 4 bases and the J gene lost 16 bases, with 17 bases spanning the gap. This CDR3 has 12 amino acids. Written as DNA, the CDR3 is TGTGCCAGCAGCTCCACAGGGATTCCAACGTATTTT. It encodes CASSSTGIPTYF. Using reference TRBV11-1 and TRBJ1-3 for the parts outside the CDR3, the full variable domain is EAEVAQSPRYKITEKSQAVAFWCDPISGHATLYWYRQILGQGPELLVQFQDESVVDDSQLPKDRFSAERLKGVDSTLKIQPAELGDSAMYLCASSSTGIPTYFGEGSWLTVV.

The chain couples TRBV10-3 to TRBJ2-7, with 11 bases fitting TRBD2. The CDR3 runs 15 residues. The junction had 3 bases not matched to a gene; V was cut back by 2 bases and J by 3 bases. Germline V CDR1 and CDR2: ENHRY, SYGVKD. The CDR3 DNA reads as TGTGCCATCAGTGAGGTAGCGGGAGGGGGCTACGAGCAGTACTTC. Protein sequence: CAISEVAGGGYEQYF.

This clonotype was counted ten times or more. This chain uses TRBV11-2 with TRBJ2-3; D unclear. The CDR3 has 13 amino acids. Trimming took 0 bases from V and 3 from J, leaving 4 bases between them. Germline-derived CDR1 and CDR2 are SGHAT and FQNNGV. Here the CDR3 DNA reads TGTGCCAGCAGCTTAGACGTTACAGATACGCAGTATTTT. Translated: CASSLDVTDTQYF. The whole variable domain, remainder taken from reference TRBV11-2 and TRBJ2-3, is EAGVAQSPRYKIIEKRQSVAFWCNPISGHATLYWYQQILGQGPKLLIQFQNNGVVDDSQLPKDRFSAERLKGVDSTLKIQPAKLEDSAVYLCASSLDVTDTQYFGPGTRLTVL.

This clonotype was observed at least ten times. V gene TRBV6-2 or TRBV6-3 combines with J gene TRBJ2-5, with TRBD1 matching 9 bases. CDR3 length equals 15 residues. Losses at the gene ends were 6 bases for V and 6 bases for J; bases not matched to a gene: 11. Germline assignment: CDR1 MNHEY and CDR2 SVGEGT. CDR3 sequence: CASSRIGQGRQTQYF. As DNA, the CDR3 is TGTGCCAGCAGCCGTATCGGACAGGGGCGGCAGACCCAGTACTTC.

This clonotype was picked up a small number of times. This chain's CDR3 is CASSYSAGPPFQPQHF. In nucleotides, the CDR3 is TGTGCCAGCAGTTACTCCGCCGGCCCCCCTTTTCAGCCCCAGCATTTT. The chain has TRBV6-6 and TRBJ1-5; no clear D. Germline lookup yields CDR1 MNHNY and CDR2 SVGAGI (reference sequence). The V end was cut by 0 bases, the J end by 6 bases, with 15 bases between. CDR3 length: 16 residues.

This clonotype turned up a few times. V is TRBV24-1 and J is TRBJ2-3; a possible D gene is TRBD1 (6 bases). Germline loops: CDR1 KGHDR, CDR2 SFDVKD. The ends were cut back, 2 bases at V and 11 bases at J, with 13 bases in the middle. The length of the CDR3 is 13 residues. The CDR3 coding sequence is TGTGCCACCAGTGATTCAGGACAGATAGGGCAGTATTTT. It specifies CATSDSGQIGQYF.